This entry describes one TCR beta chain. Its antigen is undetermined. Assay: immunoSEQ multiplex PCR; the TCRdb copy retains only in-frame clones and omits some. The data contain about 140,000 clones, around 87% of them singletons. The data originate from a study of T cell responses to AZD1222 COVID-19 vaccine. Study at large: Pooling of second doses given at about 4 or about 12 weeks was done. General observations from the study: Spike-specific TCR breadth and depth were elevated following two AZD1222 doses. Only a handful of AZD1222 recipients, about six in all, had baseline seropositivity.

The V gene end was trimmed by 3 bases and the J gene end by 7 bases; junction bases not matched to a gene: 3. The CDR3 runs to 13 residues. Germline V gene data show CDR1 as LNHDA and CDR2 as SQIVND (reference sequence). The material was peripheral blood, obtained on day 0 of AZD1222 vaccination. The V gene is TRBV19, the J gene TRBJ1-2; TRBD1 agrees at 9 bases. The TCR sequence derives from an adult in good health. This chain's CDR3 is CASSIGQGTGYTF. CDR3 in DNA: TGTGCCAGTAGTATTGGACAGGGGACTGGCTACACCTTC. Complete variable domain (other parts from reference TRBV19 and TRBJ1-2): DGGITQSPKYLFRKEGQNVTLSCEQNLNHDAMYWYRQDPGQGLRLIYYSQIVNDFQKGDIAEGYSVSREKKESFPLTVTSAQKNPTAFYLCASSIGQGTGYTFGSGTRLTVV.